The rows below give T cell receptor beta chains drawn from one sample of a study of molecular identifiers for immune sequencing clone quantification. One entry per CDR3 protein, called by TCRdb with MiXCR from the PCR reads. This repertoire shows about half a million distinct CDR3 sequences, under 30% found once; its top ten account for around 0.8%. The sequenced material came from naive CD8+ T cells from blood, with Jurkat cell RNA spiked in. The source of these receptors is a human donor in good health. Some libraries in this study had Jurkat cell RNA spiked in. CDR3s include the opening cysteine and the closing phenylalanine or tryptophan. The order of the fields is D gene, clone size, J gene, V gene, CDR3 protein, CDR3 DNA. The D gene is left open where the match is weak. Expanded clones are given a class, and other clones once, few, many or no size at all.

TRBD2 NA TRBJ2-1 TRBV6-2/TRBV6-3 CASSSPRRGGIDEQFF TGTGCCAGCAGTTCCCCCAGACGGGGGGGCATAGATGAGCAGTTCTTC
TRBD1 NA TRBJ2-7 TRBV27 CASGTGLAYEQYF TGTGCCAGTGGGACAGGATTAGCCTACGAGCAGTACTTC
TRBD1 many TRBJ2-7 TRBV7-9 CASSFRDRPYEQYF TGTGCCAGCAGCTTCAGGGACAGACCCTACGAGCAGTACTTC
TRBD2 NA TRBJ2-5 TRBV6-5 CASTYKAGGPFIGETQYF TGTGCCAGCACTTACAAAGCGGGGGGACCTTTTATTGGGGAGACCCAGTACTTC
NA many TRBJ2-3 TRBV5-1 CASSLGTFSSTDTQYF TGCGCCAGCAGCTTAGGGACTTTTTCTAGCACAGATACGCAGTATTTT
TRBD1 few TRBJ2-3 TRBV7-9 CASSADRALGTDTQYF TGTGCCAGCAGCGCAGACAGGGCCCTAGGTACGGATACGCAGTATTTT
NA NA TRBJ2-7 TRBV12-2 CASRLPTWDRPRASYF TGTGCAAGTCGCTTACCGACCTGGGACAGGCCACGAGCGTCGTACTTC
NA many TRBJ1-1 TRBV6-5 CASSTLLRQPPSYGTEAFF TGTGCCAGCAGCACATTATTGAGGCAGCCCCCTTCTTATGGCACTGAAGCTTTCTTT
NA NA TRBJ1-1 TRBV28 CASSFGPYTEAFF TGTGCCAGCAGTTTTGGCCCTTACACTGAAGCTTTCTTT
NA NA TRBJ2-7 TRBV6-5 CASSPLEGGYEQYF TGTGCCAGCAGTCCGCTCGAGGGTGGCTACGAGCAGTACTTC
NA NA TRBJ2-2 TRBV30 CAWSVPVSGELFF TGTGCCTGGAGTGTACCGGTTTCCGGGGAGCTGTTTTTT
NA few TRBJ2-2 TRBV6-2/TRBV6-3 CASSYYPAETGELFF TGTGCCAGCAGTTACTACCCGGCAGAAACTGGGGAGCTGTTTTTT
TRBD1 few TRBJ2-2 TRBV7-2 CASSLDTGVWTGELFF TGTGCCAGCAGCTTAGATACAGGGGTCTGGACCGGGGAGCTGTTTTTT
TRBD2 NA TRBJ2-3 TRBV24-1 CATSDDGLAGVTDTQYF TGTGCCACCAGTGATGATGGACTAGCGGGAGTGACAGATACGCAGTATTTT
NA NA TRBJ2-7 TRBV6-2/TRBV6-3 CASSYVGSYEQYF TGTGCCAGCAGTTACGTAGGAAGCTACGAGCAGTACTTC
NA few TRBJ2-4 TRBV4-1 CASSLLKGGQNIQYF TGCGCCAGCAGCCTCCTGAAAGGGGGTCAAAACATTCAGTACTTC
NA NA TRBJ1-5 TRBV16 CASSPSDMGGDQPQHF TGTGCCAGCAGCCCCTCGGACATGGGAGGGGATCAGCCCCAGCATTTT
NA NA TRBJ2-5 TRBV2 CASSDWARVLPEPQYF TGTGCCAGCAGTGATTGGGCCCGCGTCCTCCCAGAGCCCCAGTACTTC
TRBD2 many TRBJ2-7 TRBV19 CASSIASGETYEQYF TGTGCCAGTAGTATTGCTAGCGGGGAAACCTACGAGCAGTACTTC
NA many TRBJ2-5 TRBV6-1 CASSEIRSYQETQYF TGTGCCAGCAGTGAAATTCGGTCCTACCAAGAGACCCAGTACTTC
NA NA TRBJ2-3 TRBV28 CASTSTGSSTDTQYF TGTGCCAGCACCTCCACCGGTTCTAGCACAGATACGCAGTATTTT
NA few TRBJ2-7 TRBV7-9 CASSLGSTTYEQYF TGTGCCAGCAGCTTAGGCAGCACCACCTACGAGCAGTACTTC
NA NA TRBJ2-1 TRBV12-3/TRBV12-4 CASSFQGINEQFF TGTGCCAGCAGTTTCCAGGGGATCAATGAGCAGTTCTTC
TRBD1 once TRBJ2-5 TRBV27 CASSLGTDPIPTQETQYF TGTGCCAGCAGTTTAGGGACAGACCCAATACCGACCCAAGAGACCCAGTACTTC